This TCR beta chain was obtained from a study of T cell changes during pregnancy in multiple sclerosis. Per germline, CDR1 SGDLS and CDR2 YYNGEE. V gave up 1 base and J gave up 1 base, with 14 bases separating them. The CDR3 runs to 16 residues. Produced via immunoSEQ multiplex PCR; TCRdb's table is partial and in-frame only. The data hold about 70,000 clones, with more than 75% observed a single time. This chain connects TRBV9 to TRBJ1-1; possible D gene TRBD1, 6 bases. This sample comprised peripheral blood, obtained in the third trimester of pregnancy. This sequence originates from a female donor in good health, enrolled as a control in a pregnancy study. The CDR3 DNA reads as TGTGCCAGCAGCGTACTTGTGGGGGCGGGGAACACTGAAGCTTTCTTT. It yields the protein CASSVLVGAGNTEAFF.